The rows below give T cell receptor beta chains drawn from one sample of a study of blood T cell repertoires in COVID-19. Libraries were prepared by immunoSEQ multiplex PCR; TCRdb keeps only in-frame clonotypes and omits some of them. The sample yields fewer than 65,000 clones, about 89% seen once. Sequencing was done on a sample of peripheral blood. The origin of the receptors is a man aged 55 to 70 with acute or convalescent COVID-19. Both conserved end residues are part of each CDR3. Each record gives: J gene, D gene, V gene, clone size, CDR3 DNA, CDR3 protein. The D gene is left open where the match is weak. Not every row has a clone size; where given, it reads once, few, many or a size class.

J: TRBJ2-5; D: -; V: TRBV4-1; size: -; DNA: TGCGCCAGCAGCCGGGGGGCGGCAGGGGGCCAAGAGACCCAGTACTTC; CDR3: CASSRGAAGGQETQYF
J: TRBJ1-2; D: TRBD1; V: TRBV7-2; size: few; DNA: TGTGCCAGCAGCTCCACAGGGGTTGGCTATGGCTACACCTTC; CDR3: CASSSTGVGYGYTF
J: TRBJ1-6; D: -; V: TRBV2; size: -; DNA: TGTGCCAGCAGTGAATGGTTGAGGGTAGGGTTAACTTCACCCCTCCACTTT; CDR3: CASSEWLRVGLTSPLHF
J: TRBJ2-1; D: TRBD1; V: TRBV25-1; size: -; DNA: TGTGCCAGCAGTGAGAGACAGGGGGATTACAATGAGCAGTTCTTC; CDR3: CASSERQGDYNEQFF
J: TRBJ2-2; D: TRBD2; V: TRBV5-6; size: -; DNA: TGTGCCAGCACCGGACTAGCGGCGAACACCGGGGAGCTGTTTTTT; CDR3: CASTGLAANTGELFF
J: TRBJ2-3; D: TRBD1; V: TRBV7-2; size: -; DNA: TGTGCCAGCAGACTTCCGGGACAGGGAACAAATACGCAGTATTTT; CDR3: CASRLPGQGTNTQYF
J: TRBJ1-2; D: TRBD1; V: TRBV3-1/TRBV3-2; size: few; DNA: TGTGCCAGCAGCCAAGTCCCCGGGGACAGGGGAGACTATGGCTACACCTTC; CDR3: CASSQVPGDRGDYGYTF
J: TRBJ2-3; D: -; V: TRBV4-3; size: -; DNA: TGCGCCAGCAGCCAAGATAGAGGGTACCAATCCACAGATACGCAGTATTTT; CDR3: CASSQDRGYQSTDTQYF
J: TRBJ2-7; D: TRBD1; V: TRBV7-2; size: -; DNA: TGTGCCAGCAGCCCCCGACAGGGAAGCTCCTACGAGCAGTACTTC; CDR3: CASSPRQGSSYEQYF
J: TRBJ1-1; D: -; V: TRBV14; size: -; DNA: TGTGCCAGCAGCCAAGGCCAGGGGGAAGCTTTCTTT; CDR3: CASSQGQGEAFF
J: TRBJ1-3; D: -; V: TRBV6-1; size: -; DNA: TGTGCCAGCAATGACCTGGGCGCCACACAGGGAAACACCATATATTTT; CDR3: CASNDLGATQGNTIYF
J: TRBJ2-5; D: TRBD2; V: TRBV7-7; size: -; DNA: TGTGCCAGCAGCCCAGGCGGGGGTGTAGAGACCCAGTACTTC; CDR3: CASSPGGGVETQYF
J: TRBJ1-5; D: TRBD1; V: TRBV28; size: -; DNA: TGTGCCAGCAGCGCAACAGGGGTTACTCTCAATCAGCCCCAGCATTTT; CDR3: CASSATGVTLNQPQHF
J: TRBJ1-1; D: TRBD1; V: TRBV29-1; size: -; DNA: TGCAGCGTGGGACAGGGGTGGAATGAAGCTTTCTTT; CDR3: CSVGQGWNEAFF
J: TRBJ1-4; D: -; V: TRBV19; size: -; DNA: TGTGCCAGCCGGGAGTCAACTAATGAAAAACTGTTTTTT; CDR3: CASRESTNEKLFF
J: TRBJ2-1; D: TRBD2; V: TRBV10-2; size: once; DNA: TGCGCCAGCAGTGAGCCCGCGGGACTAGCGGGGGGCTACAATGAGCAGTTCTTC; CDR3: CASSEPAGLAGGYNEQFF
J: TRBJ1-2; D: TRBD1; V: TRBV6-5; size: -; DNA: TGTGCCAGCAGAGGGCCGGGACAGTATAACTATGGCTACACCTTC; CDR3: CASRGPGQYNYGYTF
J: TRBJ1-2; D: -; V: TRBV4-3; size: -; DNA: TGCGCCAGCAGCCAAGAGAGTGGGAGGAATGGCTACACCTTC; CDR3: CASSQESGRNGYTF
J: TRBJ1-4; D: -; V: TRBV4-3; size: -; DNA: TGCGCCAGCAGCCAAGATGGGGCCCGGAATGAAAAACTGTTTTTT; CDR3: CASSQDGARNEKLFF
J: TRBJ2-5; D: TRBD2; V: TRBV13; size: -; DNA: TGTGCCAGCAGCCCCGGACTAGCGGGGGAAGAGACCCAGTACTTC; CDR3: CASSPGLAGEETQYF
J: TRBJ2-1; D: TRBD1; V: TRBV6-4; size: -; DNA: TGTGCCAGCAGTGCGAAACAGGGGGCGTTATACAATGAGCAGTTCTTC; CDR3: CASSAKQGALYNEQFF
J: TRBJ1-2; D: TRBD1; V: TRBV28; size: -; DNA: TGTGCCAGCAATCCCCCGGGACAGGGGGCTTCATACTATGGCTACACCTTC; CDR3: CASNPPGQGASYYGYTF
J: TRBJ1-4; D: TRBD1; V: TRBV6-6; size: few; DNA: TGTGCCAGCAGCCCCCCGGGGACAGGGGAAAAACTGTTTTTT; CDR3: CASSPPGTGEKLFF
J: TRBJ1-2; D: -; V: TRBV27; size: -; DNA: TGTGCCAGCAGCTACACGAGGACAGCCTATGGCTACACCTTC; CDR3: CASSYTRTAYGYTF
J: TRBJ1-1; D: -; V: TRBV18; size: -; DNA: TGTGCCAGCTCACCAGGTGAGGGTATCGTGTTCACTGAAGCTTTCTTT; CDR3: CASSPGEGIVFTEAFF
J: TRBJ2-7; D: -; V: TRBV15; size: -; DNA: TGTGCCACCAGCAGAGATTCCCAGATCTACGAGCAGTACTTC; CDR3: CATSRDSQIYEQYF
J: TRBJ1-1; D: TRBD1; V: TRBV2; size: -; DNA: TGTGCCAGCAGTGGGTCAGGGGGCACTGAAGCTTTCTTT; CDR3: CASSGSGGTEAFF
J: TRBJ1-1; D: TRBD1; V: TRBV7-2; size: -; DNA: TGTGCCAGCAGCAGGGACAGGGGTGAAGCTTTCTTT; CDR3: CASSRDRGEAFF
J: TRBJ1-1; D: -; V: TRBV19; size: -; DNA: TGTGCCAGTAGTATCGGGACAACGAACACTGAAGCTTTCTTT; CDR3: CASSIGTTNTEAFF
J: TRBJ1-5; D: -; V: TRBV19; size: -; DNA: TGTGCCAGTAGTCCCGACAGGAATCAGCCCCAGCATTTT; CDR3: CASSPDRNQPQHF
J: TRBJ2-7; D: TRBD1; V: TRBV9; size: -; DNA: TGTGCCAGCAGCCCCCGGACAGGGGGCGGCGAGCAGTACTTC; CDR3: CASSPRTGGGEQYF
J: TRBJ1-2; D: -; V: TRBV6-5; size: -; DNA: TGTGCCAGCAGTACCCAGGGAGCGGGAGGAGGCGGCTACACCTTC; CDR3: CASSTQGAGGGGYTF
J: TRBJ1-6; D: -; V: TRBV7-9; size: -; DNA: TGTGCCAGCAGCTTCGTCCGAGGGAGCTCCTATAATTCACCCCTCCACTTT; CDR3: CASSFVRGSSYNSPLHF
J: TRBJ2-2; D: TRBD2; V: TRBV14; size: -; DNA: TGTGCCAGCAGCTCATTCGGCGGGGGATTCACCGGGGAGCTGTTTTTT; CDR3: CASSSFGGGFTGELFF
J: TRBJ1-1; D: -; V: TRBV7-2; size: once; DNA: TGTGCCAGCAGCTTACGGCAGGGGACCCCTGAAGCTTTCTTT; CDR3: CASSLRQGTPEAFF
J: TRBJ1-1; D: -; V: TRBV10-1; size: -; DNA: TGCGCCAGCAGTCCCACATGGAACACTGAAGCTTTCTTT; CDR3: CASSPTWNTEAFF
J: TRBJ2-5; D: TRBD2; V: TRBV5-1; size: -; DNA: TGCGCCAGCAGCTTGTTTAGCGGGGGAGGGGAGACCCAGTACTTC; CDR3: CASSLFSGGGETQYF
J: TRBJ2-1; D: -; V: TRBV3-1/TRBV3-2; size: few; DNA: TGTGCCAGCAGCCAACTACCCTACAATGAGCAGTTCTTC; CDR3: CASSQLPYNEQFF
J: TRBJ2-5; D: -; V: TRBV6-2/TRBV6-3; size: -; DNA: TGTGCCAGCAGTTACTCAATGGGGGCGGAGACCCAGTACTTC; CDR3: CASSYSMGAETQYF
J: TRBJ2-3; D: TRBD2; V: TRBV10-3; size: -; DNA: TGTGCCATCCCCAAGAGCGGGGTCACAGATACGCAGTATTTT; CDR3: CAIPKSGVTDTQYF
J: TRBJ2-5; D: TRBD1; V: TRBV5-6; size: -; DNA: TGTGCCAGCAGCCGACAGGGGGCAGGGCAAGAGACCCAGTACTTC; CDR3: CASSRQGAGQETQYF
J: TRBJ1-2; D: -; V: TRBV18; size: -; DNA: TGTGCCAGCTCACCAATCCGAGGGTCCAACTATGGCTACACCTTC; CDR3: CASSPIRGSNYGYTF
J: TRBJ1-5; D: -; V: TRBV27; size: few; DNA: TGTGCCAGCAGTTTAGAAGCAGGGCGGAGCAATCAGCCCCAGCATTTT; CDR3: CASSLEAGRSNQPQHF
J: TRBJ2-5; D: -; V: TRBV5-5; size: once; DNA: TGTGCCAGCAGCACGACAGGCCAAGAGACCCAGTACTTC; CDR3: CASSTTGQETQYF
J: TRBJ1-5; D: -; V: TRBV4-1; size: few; DNA: TGCGCCAGCAGCCAAGCATTACGACCCGGCAGGGGCAATCAGCCCCAGCATTTT; CDR3: CASSQALRPGRGNQPQHF
J: TRBJ2-1; D: TRBD2; V: TRBV15; size: -; DNA: TGTGCCACCAGCAGAGAGACCCTTCTAGCGGGGGTTCAGAATGAGCAGTTCTTC; CDR3: CATSRETLLAGVQNEQFF